This T cell receptor beta chain was obtained from a study of identical twins. Each CDR3 protein is one row after TCRdb ran MiXCR on the 5' RACE reads. The repertoire holds just over 500,000 distinct CDR3 sequences, with approximately 22% as singletons. This clonotype was seen at least ten times. These records were also assigned to another study, of T cells expressing NK-cell markers. From that report: Sequenced donors, eight in total, included seven who were HCMV-seropositive and one who was seronegative. As a fraction of CD8+ T cells, dominant NKG2C+ clonotypes reached about 1.0-8% in about six donors. Leadership of the CD3+CD56-NKG2C+ fraction also belonged to these clonotypes in four donors.

This sequence was found in a woman aged 18-29 years in good health. Material: CD4+ T cells sorted from blood.

CDR3 nucleotide sequence: TGCGCCACCGGGACAGGGCTGAGCCAAGGAGCTTCACCCCTCCACTTT. Its translation: CATGTGLSQGASPLHF. The chain has TRBV5-1 and TRBJ1-6; 9 bases are shared with TRBD1. V lost 9 bases to trimming and J lost 9 bases; unmatched junction nucleotides: 16. Germline CDR1 SGHRS, CDR2 YFSETQ. This CDR3 region has 16 residues.